A selection of T cell receptor beta chains follows, all from one sample in a study of shared clonotypes between healthy human individuals. TCRdb's table, derived via immunoSEQ multiplex PCR, lists solely in-frame clones and lacks some. The top ten hold approximately 1.7% of the sample, which has about 2.1 million clones, 85% to 95% seen once. Input material: naive CD8+ T cells from PBMCs. Receptors were obtained from a man aged 18 to 30 in good health. Some clones in this sample may be carry-over from other donors' samples. Each CDR3 is given without its conserved first and last residue. Part of the rows lack a size; the others show once, few, many or a class for expanded clones.

few TRBJ2-2 TRBV4-2 ASSQDWQGEAGELF
. TRBJ2-7 TRBV13 ASSPPTSGAYEQY
. TRBJ2-5 TRBV7-8 ASSPNGGGETQY
. TRBJ2-5 TRBV2 ASRLGNQETQY
. TRBJ1-4 TRBV7-9 ASRGEKLF
. TRBJ2-3 TRBV19 ASPRFKDTQY
. TRBJ2-7 TRBV5-4 ASSRRTAVHEQY
. TRBJ2-3 TRBV9 ASSSGLAGEWLTDTQY
. TRBJ2-5 TRBV21-1 ASSYPGGQETQY
. TRBJ1-5 TRBV5-8 ASSEEGTGPYSNQPQH
. TRBJ2-5 TRBV7-9 ASRLRGTDIQETQY
. TRBJ2-5 TRBV29-1 SVEDAGRQTQY
. TRBJ1-1 TRBV28 ASSLLTASMNTEAF
. TRBJ2-5 TRBV5-5 ASSPGTSGGETQY
. TRBJ2-2 TRBV27 ASSFIATDGTGELF
. TRBJ2-1 TRBV27 ASSPRLGALYEQF
. TRBJ2-1 TRBV2 ASSDQYYNEQF
. TRBJ1-4 TRBV30 AWSVLGQQNEKLF
. TRBJ2-6 TRBV14 ASSQDLPVNGANVLT
. TRBJ2-4 TRBV7-9 ASSLGQGGNIQY
. TRBJ2-2 TRBV27 ASSLDLNTGELF
. TRBJ1-4 TRBV6-6 ASGQGPANEKLF
. TRBJ2-5 TRBV6-5 ASSSGQGGIQETQY
. TRBJ1-4 TRBV30 AWKSRTVSEKLF
. TRBJ2-7 TRBV4-1 ASSQLAGDTYEQY
. TRBJ1-1 TRBV2 ASNPGARNTEAF
. TRBJ2-1 TRBV2 ASNPGQGFDEQF
. TRBJ1-1 TRBV7-9 ASRGAGVQPIREAF
. TRBJ1-3 TRBV7-9 ASSLGGSGNTIY
. TRBJ2-1 TRBV7-6 ASSLSLAGGMNEQF
once TRBJ2-1 TRBV19 ASTLDAGNEQF
. TRBJ2-2 TRBV30 AWSGLAGGKYTGELF
. TRBJ2-7 TRBV9 ASSDRGLREQY